This T cell receptor (beta chain) was recovered during a study of T cells in pancreatic ductal adenocarcinoma. Regarding the study as a whole: Unique clonotypes were around 8-fold more numerous in blood than in tumor. Results skew toward the minority of patients with early-stage disease. No significant tumor-blood clonality difference; means were about 0.11 and 0.072.

Comment on this clone: Its specificity is unknown.

Measured with immunoSEQ multiplex PCR; TCRdb has only the in-frame clones, and not every one. The sample shows around 100,000 clones, over 90% of them seen only once. No neoadjuvant therapy was given to the selected pancreatic ductal adenocarcinoma patients before their surgery. The length of the CDR3 is 14 residues. V lost 7 bases and J 1 base, leaving 10 bases between the germline ends. Germline loops: CDR1 LNHDA, CDR2 SQIVND (reference sequence). This TCR came from a human donor with pancreatic ductal adenocarcinoma. Source material: PBMCs. The chain uses TRBV19 and TRBJ2-2; D might be TRBD1 (5 bases). The CDR3 DNA reads as TGTGCCAGTAAAGCTAGGGGGAACACCGGGGAGCTGTTTTTT. Translation: CASKARGNTGELFF.